This passage covers 25 T cell receptor beta chains from one sample sequenced in a study of CD8 T cells in Susac syndrome. When the RNA was reverse transcribed, random hexamers were used with an input of about 0.5 to 1 ug. One entry per CDR3 protein, called by TCRdb with MiXCR from the immunoSEQ multiplex PCR reads. The sample carries about 130,000 distinct CDR3 sequences, 95% recorded once. Material: CD8+ T cells from PBMCs. Every receptor here comes from a human donor with Susac syndrome.

V is TRBV7-9 and J is TRBJ2-1; TRBD1 might be the D (5 bases). CDR1 is SEHNR, CDR2 FQNEAQ, per germline (reference sequence). Trimming took off 6 bases at V and 8 bases at J, with 8 bases between the two ends. The CDR3 is made up of 11 amino acids. In DNA form, the CDR3 reads TGTGCCAGCAGTCTAGGGGATGAGCAGTTCTTC. This codes for CASSLGDEQFF. The variable domain in full, with the rest retrieved from reference TRBV7-9 and TRBJ2-1, is DTGVSQNPRHKITKRGQNVTFRCDPISEHNRLYWYRQTLGQGPEFLTYFQNEAQLEKSRLLSDRFSAERPKGSFSTLEIQRTEQGDSAMYLCASSLGDEQFFGPGTRLTVL.

This sequence joins TRBV6-5 and TRBJ2-5; a possible D gene is TRBD1 (5 bases). Germline CDR1 is MNHEY and CDR2 is SVGAGI. The germline V and J ends were trimmed by 1 base and 5 bases, with 8 bases remaining between them. The CDR3 contains 13 residues. The CDR3 region is CASSYFAGETQYF. CDR3 DNA: TGTGCCAGCAGTTACTTCGCAGGGGAGACCCAGTACTTC.

This chain uses TRBV6-2 or TRBV6-3 with TRBJ2-2; possibly TRBD2 for D (6 bases). V lost 1 base, J lost 7 bases, and 16 bases lay in between. There are 16 residues in the CDR3. CDR1 is MNHEY and CDR2 is SVGEGT in the germline V gene. This chain's CDR3 is CASSYLGGNGFGELFF. Written as DNA, the CDR3 is TGTGCCAGCAGTTACTTGGGGGGAAACGGCTTCGGGGAGCTGTTTTTT.

V is TRBV30 and J is TRBJ1-2; TRBD1 matches 10 bases. Germline CDR1 and CDR2: GTSNPN and SVGIG (reference sequence). Trimming cost V 3 bases and J 6 bases; bases outside gene matches: 7. The CDR3 runs 14 residues. CDR3 protein: CAWSLAGTGDGYTF. Written as DNA, the CDR3 is TGTGCCTGGAGCCTCGCCGGGACAGGGGATGGCTACACCTTC.

The chain couples TRBV20-1 to TRBJ2-7; D gene uncertain. The ends were cut back, 3 bases at V and 0 bases at J, with 9 bases in the middle. The CDR3 has 13 amino acids. The V gene's germline CDR1 is DFQATT and CDR2 SNEGSKA (reference sequence). The CDR3 DNA reads TGCAGTGCTAGGACGTCGAGCTCCTACGAGCAGTACTTC. The encoded protein is CSARTSSSYEQYF.

The chain has TRBV29-1 and TRBJ1-5, with 7 positions matching TRBD1. V shed 6 bases and J 7 bases; nucleotides not matched to a gene: 6. Germline loops: CDR1 SQVTM, CDR2 ANQGSEA. This CDR3 spans 12 amino acids. The DNA of the CDR3 is TGCAGCGTCGTGGACAGGAGACAGCCCCAGCATTTT. Translation: CSVVDRRQPQHF. Full variable domain (rest looked up from reference TRBV29-1 and TRBJ1-5): SAVISQKPSRDICQRGTSLTIQCQVDSQVTMMFWYRQQPGQSLTLIATANQGSEATYESGFVIDKFPISRPNLTFSTLTVSNMSPEDSSIYLCSVVDRRQPQHFGDGTRLSIL.

Regarding this clonotype: An end of the junction differs from the germline gene, which may be a read error. This sequence joins TRBV7-7 and TRBJ2-2, with 9 bases that match TRBD1. The germline V gene encodes CDR1 SSHAT and CDR2 FNYEAQ (reference sequence). This CDR3 has 16 amino acids. The CDR3 DNA reads TGTGCTAGCAGCTTTGGGACAGGGATAAACACCGGGGAGCTGTTTTTT. It is translated as CASSFGTGINTGELFF. Together with reference TRBV7-7 and TRBJ2-2, the CDR3 gives the full variable domain: GAGVSQSPRYKVTKRGQDVTLRCDPISSHATLYWYQQALGQGPEFLTYFNYEAQPDKSGLPSDRFSAERPEGSISTLTIQRTEQRDSAMYRCASSFGTGINTGELFFGEGSRLTVL.

This CDR3 is CAWSFSSTDTQYF. In DNA, the CDR3 is TGTGCCTGGAGTTTCTCTAGCACAGATACGCAGTATTTT. The chain couples TRBV30 to TRBJ2-3; D not resolved. V lost 2 bases to trimming and J lost 0 bases, with 6 bases between them. CDR3 length equals 13 residues. Germline values: CDR1 GTSNPN, CDR2 SVGIG (reference sequence).

The chain couples TRBV5-1 to TRBJ2-1, with D perhaps assigned TRBD1 or TRBD2 (6 bases each). Germline V lookup: CDR1 SGHRS, CDR2 YFSETQ. Trimming took 0 bases from V and 2 from J, leaving 18 bases between them. This CDR3 has 18 residues. CDR3 in amino acids: CASSLALVYGGPYNEQFF. As DNA, the CDR3 is TGCGCCAGCAGCTTGGCCCTGGTATATGGGGGGCCCTACAATGAGCAGTTCTTC.

This chain links TRBV12-3 or TRBV12-4 with TRBJ2-1; 7 nucleotides match TRBD2. This CDR3 comprises 12 residues. V lost 4 bases, J lost 10 bases, and 4 bases stayed unmatched. For the CDR3, the DNA is TGTGCCAGCAGTTCCGGACTAGACGAGCAGTTCTTC. Amino acid sequence: CASSSGLDEQFF.

The chain links TRBV9 to TRBJ2-2; TRBD2 agrees at 10 bases. Germline V CDR1 and CDR2: SGDLS, YYNGEE. The CDR3 consists of 17 residues. V shed 3 bases, J shed 3 bases, and the junction held 8 bases outside the gene matches. CDR3 in DNA: TGTGCCAGCAGCGATGCCCCTAGCGGGAGTGACACCGGGGAGCTGTTTTTT. Translated, it gives CASSDAPSGSDTGELFF.

This clonotype appeared a single time. This rearrangement joins TRBV10-2 to TRBJ1-1; no clear D. V was trimmed by 3 bases and J by 8 bases, leaving 13 bases between them. Per the germline V gene, CDR1 is WSHSY and CDR2 is SAAADI. The CDR3 has 13 amino acids. CDR3 sequence: CASSESGSPEAFF. The CDR3 nucleotides are TGCGCCAGCAGTGAATCTGGGTCACCCGAAGCTTTCTTT.

The rearrangement uses TRBV3-1 and TRBJ2-1; D is possibly TRBD1 (6 bases). V lost 6 bases and J 4 bases, leaving 16 bases between the germline ends. Germline CDR1 and CDR2: LGHDT and YNNKEL (reference sequence). The CDR3 is 15 residues long. The chain's CDR3 is CASSFSGTLYNEQFF. The CDR3 nucleotides are TGTGCCAGCAGTTTCTCCGGGACACTATACAATGAGCAGTTCTTC.

Here the CDR3 reads CASSLASDKHNEQFF. The CDR3 DNA follows: TGTGCCAGCAGCTTAGCTTCGGACAAACACAATGAGCAGTTCTTC. The chain combines TRBV13 with TRBJ2-1; the D gene is possibly TRBD1 (5 bases). This CDR3 has 15 residues. Germline V gene data show CDR1 as PRHDT and CDR2 as FYEKMQ (reference sequence). With 1 base removed from V and 5 bases from J, the gap between germline ends came to 12 bases.

The chain links TRBV2 to TRBJ2-1; D is possibly TRBD2 (5 bases). Trimming took off 4 bases at V and 7 bases at J, with 17 bases between the two ends. CDR3 length: 15 residues. Germline lookup yields CDR1 SNHLY and CDR2 FYNNEI. The CDR3 DNA reads TGTGCCAGCAGTGTAGAAACGGGGTTTTTGAATGAGCAGTTCTTC. It translates to CASSVETGFLNEQFF.

The rearrangement links TRBV7-8 to TRBJ1-5; the D gene is possibly TRBD1 (5 bases). The germline V gene encodes CDR1 SGHVS and CDR2 FQNEAQ. CDR3 length: 12 amino acids. V shed 1 base and J shed 11 bases, with 9 bases lying between them. CDR3 sequence: CASSLGTGAQHF. CDR3 nucleotide sequence: TGTGCCAGCAGCTTAGGTACAGGTGCCCAGCATTTT. The entire variable domain, with the rest obtained from reference TRBV7-8 and TRBJ1-5, is as follows: GAGVSQSPRYKVAKRGQDVALRCDPISGHVSLFWYQQALGQGPEFLTYFQNEAQLDKSGLPSDRFFAERPEGSVSTLKIQRTQQEDSAVYLCASSLGTGAQHFGDGTRLSIL.

The chain carries TRBV20-1 and TRBJ2-1; 8 bases match TRBD2. The CDR3 spans 13 residues. V shed 8 bases and J 4 bases; nucleotides not matched to a gene: 7. The germline V gene encodes CDR1 DFQATT and CDR2 SNEGSKA (reference sequence). CDR3 DNA sequence: TGCAGTTTCATTAGCGGGACGTACAATGAGCAGTTCTTC. Amino acid sequence: CSFISGTYNEQFF.

The chain carries TRBV28 and TRBJ2-2; 10 bases are shared with TRBD2. CDR3 length equals 16 residues. J was trimmed by 2 bases and V by 5 bases; bases with no gene match: 5. Per the germline V gene, CDR1 is MDHEN and CDR2 is SYDVKM. CDR3 nucleotide sequence: TGTGCCAGCAGTCCCGGGACTAGCGTAAACACCGGGGAGCTGTTTTTT. Translation: CASSPGTSVNTGELFF.

V is TRBV7-3 and J is TRBJ2-1, with 8 bases identical to TRBD2. Germline lookup yields CDR1 SGHTA and CDR2 FQGTGA. Trimming took 1 base from V and 7 from J; bases not matched to a gene: 3. The CDR3 length is 14 residues. The CDR3 nucleotides are TGTGCCAGCAGCTTAATTAGCGGGGCTAATGAGCAGTTCTTC. Its protein product is CASSLISGANEQFF.

CDR3 amino acids: CARAGGVGETQYF. The CDR3 DNA reads TGTGCCCGCGCAGGGGGCGTAGGAGAGACCCAGTACTTC. The genes are TRBV6-6 and TRBJ2-5; TRBD1 matches 8 bases. Germline-derived CDR1 and CDR2 are MNHNY and SVGAGI (reference sequence). J gave up 4 bases and V 11 bases, and 9 bases lay outside the gene matches. CDR3 length: 13 amino acids.

The chain uses TRBV20-1 and TRBJ2-7; D gene unclear. This CDR3 contains 13 residues. Germline loops: CDR1 DFQATT, CDR2 SNEGSKA (reference sequence). V lost 1 base, J lost 1 base, and 8 bases lay in between. CDR3 loop: CSARGRGSYEQYF. The CDR3 bases are TGCAGTGCTAGAGGGAGAGGTTCCTACGAGCAGTACTTC.

The chain carries TRBV28 and TRBJ2-5; TRBD1 matches at 9 bases. The CDR3 covers 17 residues. Germline V CDR1 and CDR2: MDHEN, SYDVKM. The trim removed 2 bases at V and 5 bases at J, leaving 12 bases unmatched. CDR3 coding DNA: TGTGCCAGCAGTTTAAATCGTGGACAGGGGTACCGGGAGACCCAGTACTTC. It translates to CASSLNRGQGYRETQYF.

V and J are TRBV29-1 and TRBJ2-1; D gene ambiguous. Germline V gene lookup returns CDR1 SQVTM and CDR2 ANQGSEA. The CDR3 has 10 residues. In nucleotides, the CDR3 is TGCAGTCACAGCGATAATGAGCAGTTCTTC. It specifies CSHSDNEQFF.

The rearrangement joins TRBV5-4 to TRBJ1-2, with D unclear. Trimming removed 2 bases at V and 5 bases at J, with 10 bases between. Germline lookup yields CDR1 SGHNT and CDR2 YYREEE (reference sequence). CDR3 length: 13 amino acids. In nucleotides, the CDR3 is TGTGCCAGCAGCTTCGGCAGCCCATATGGCTACACCTTC. It translates to CASSFGSPYGYTF.

The V and J genes are TRBV4-1 and TRBJ2-5; 11 nucleotides agree with TRBD1. The CDR3 consists of 17 residues. In germline, CDR1 is MGHRA, CDR2 YSYEKL. After removal of 1 base from V and 4 bases from J, the junction contained 8 bases not matched to a gene. This CDR3 reads CASSQGTWTGGLETQYF. CDR3 bases: TGCGCCAGCAGCCAAGGCACCTGGACAGGGGGCTTAGAGACCCAGTACTTC.